Each of the 27 T cell receptor beta chains below was sequenced from the same sample in a study of shared clonotypes between healthy human individuals. Measured with immunoSEQ multiplex PCR; TCRdb has only the in-frame clones, and not every one. The profile shows some 1.5 million clones, 95% to 97% of them singletons. The sequenced sample consisted of naive CD4+ T cells sorted from blood. Subset noted: CD45RA+ positively selected. The origin of the receptors is a man aged 30-40 years in good health.

The V and J genes are TRBV7-8 and TRBJ2-1; 11 bases are shared with TRBD2. V dropped 5 bases and J dropped 9; count of bases not matched to a gene: 12. Germline V gene sequence: CDR1 SGHVS, CDR2 FQNEAQ. The CDR3 has 16 amino acids. CDR3: CASSPARLAGWGEQFF. Here the CDR3 DNA reads TGTGCCAGCAGCCCCGCCCGACTAGCGGGATGGGGTGAGCAGTTCTTC.

This chain uses TRBV11-2 with TRBJ2-7; D gene unclear. The CDR3 extends over 14 amino acids. From germline, CDR1 is SGHAT and CDR2 FQNNGV. Trimming removed 5 bases from V and 7 bases from J, with 18 bases in between. CDR3 loop: CASSPRTQAREQYF. The CDR3 bases are TGTGCCAGCAGCCCCCGGACCCAGGCTCGAGAGCAGTACTTC.

The rearrangement uses TRBV5-4 and TRBJ2-1; 10 bases map to TRBD1. The V gene end was trimmed by 0 bases and the J gene end by 5 bases; junction bases not matched to a gene: 5. The germline V gene has CDR1 SGHNT and CDR2 YYREEE (reference sequence). The CDR3 contains 16 residues. The DNA for the CDR3 is TGTGCCAGCAGCTTGGCCCTGGGACAGGGGAACAATGAGCAGTTCTTC. This translates into CASSLALGQGNNEQFF.

The chain combines TRBV7-2 with TRBJ2-1; a weak D match, TRBD2 (7 bases). This CDR3 has 15 residues. The V gene's germline CDR1 is SGHTA and CDR2 FQGNSA. The V gene lost 6 bases and the J gene lost 6 bases, with 18 bases spanning the gap. DNA of the CDR3: TGTGCCAGCAGAAGGGGGGGCGGAATCCCCAATGAGCAGTTCTTC. Translated: CASRRGGGIPNEQFF.

The chain carries TRBV28 and TRBJ2-3; D remains ambiguous. Trimming cost V 3 bases and J 8 bases, with 9 bases left between them. In germline, CDR1 is MDHEN, CDR2 SYDVKM. The CDR3 length is 12 residues. CDR3 DNA: TGTGCCAGCAGTTTGGTATCCCGTACGCAGTATTTT. This codes for CASSLVSRTQYF.

This clone was seen just once. This rearrangement joins TRBV6-5 to TRBJ1-2, with 8 bases that match TRBD1. With 6 bases clipped from V and 4 bases from J, the junction kept 7 bases outside the gene matches. This CDR3 is built from 14 residues. Germline-derived CDR1 and CDR2 are MNHEY and SVGAGI. The CDR3, as DNA: TGTGCCAGCAGATTCGGACAGGGAAGCTATGGCTACACCTTC. Its protein is CASRFGQGSYGYTF.

The chain recombines TRBV5-1 with TRBJ2-1; TRBD2 aligns across 13 bases. V lost 6 bases to trimming and J lost 5 bases; unmatched junction nucleotides: 8. The germline CDR1 and CDR2 sequences are SGHRS and YFSETQ. This CDR3 comprises 16 residues. This CDR3 is CASTRTSGRRDNEQFF. CDR3 coding DNA: TGCGCCAGCACGCGGACTAGCGGGAGACGCGACAATGAGCAGTTCTTC.

The J gene is TRBJ1-4, the V gene TRBV18; 8 bases fit TRBD1. Germline V CDR1 and CDR2: KGHSH, LQKENI. V was clipped by 2 bases and J by 6 bases; unmatched bases: 2. There are 14 residues in the CDR3. Written as DNA, the CDR3 is TGTGCCAGCTCACCATCAGGGGGCGATGAAAAACTGTTTTTT. This encodes CASSPSGGDEKLFF.

In regard to this clone: This same CDR3 is encoded by further DNA sequences in the sample. The chain joins TRBV9 to TRBJ1-3; D remains ambiguous. Trimming removed 0 bases at V and 0 bases at J, with 4 bases between. Germline-derived CDR1 and CDR2 are SGDLS and YYNGEE. This CDR3 spans 14 amino acids. DNA of the CDR3: TGTGCCAGCAGCGTAGACAGCTCTGGAAACACCATATATTTT. Translating gives CASSVDSSGNTIYF. Using reference TRBV9 and TRBJ1-3 for the parts outside the CDR3, the full variable domain is DSGVTQTPKHLITATGQRVTLRCSPRSGDLSVYWYQQSLDQGLQFLIQYYNGEERAKGNILERFSAQQFPDLHSELNLSSLELGDSALYFCASSVDSSGNTIYFGEGSWLTVV.

The V and J genes are TRBV7-3 and TRBJ2-7; 14 positions match TRBD2. With V trimmed by 5 bases and J by 5 bases, 23 bases remained unmatched. Germline lookup yields CDR1 SGHTA and CDR2 FQGTGA. The CDR3 has 21 residues. CDR3 DNA: TGTGCCAGCAGCGTAATTCTGGACCGAATACCGGGACTAGCGGGAGCGGACGAGCAGTACTTC. It specifies CASSVILDRIPGLAGADEQYF.

J is TRBJ2-5 and V is TRBV4-1, with no clear D. V was pared by 1 base and J by 5 bases, with 8 bases between. CDR3 length: 13 amino acids. The germline V gene has CDR1 MGHRA and CDR2 YSYEKL. Here the CDR3 DNA reads TGCGCCAGCAGCCAAGCGACTGCGGAGACCCAGTACTTC. Translated, it gives CASSQATAETQYF.

The chain couples TRBV9 to TRBJ2-1; 12 positions match TRBD2. There are 16 residues in the CDR3. V trimming: 0 bases; J trimming: 7 bases; junction bases outside the gene matches: 5. Germline V lookup: CDR1 SGDLS, CDR2 YYNGEE. The CDR3 spells CASSVVTSGSRNEQFF. In DNA form, the CDR3 reads TGTGCCAGCAGCGTAGTGACTAGCGGGAGCCGGAATGAGCAGTTCTTC.

This clone was recorded only once. The V gene is TRBV28, the J gene TRBJ2-7; D unclear. V lost 5 bases, J lost 3 bases, and 8 bases lay in between. CDR3 length: 12 residues. Germline CDR1 reads MDHEN; CDR2 reads SYDVKM. CDR3 nucleotides: TGTGCCAGCAGTGGGCAGCTCTACGAGCAGTACTTC. It encodes CASSGQLYEQYF.

The V gene is TRBV30, the J gene TRBJ1-2; no reliable D call. The V gene's germline CDR1 is GTSNPN and CDR2 SVGIG (reference sequence). The CDR3 is 17 amino acids. Trimming removed 2 bases from V and 2 bases from J, with 21 bases in between. The CDR3 reads CAWSWVPMSVENYGYTF. CDR3 nucleotide sequence: TGTGCCTGGAGTTGGGTACCTATGTCAGTCGAAAACTATGGCTACACCTTC.

The chain has TRBV19 and TRBJ2-6; possible D gene TRBD2, 6 bases. Germline V gene lookup returns CDR1 LNHDA and CDR2 SQIVND (reference sequence). V shed 5 bases and J shed 0 bases, with 14 bases lying between them. The CDR3 consists of 17 residues. CDR3 in amino acids: CASSPRDLGSGANVLTF. The CDR3 region has the DNA TGTGCCAGTAGTCCGAGGGACTTAGGCTCTGGGGCCAACGTCCTGACTTTC.

Only a few counts were recorded for this clone. The CDR3 nucleotides read TGTGCCAGCAGCTCCCCGGGTAGCGGGGGCCAAGAGACCCAGTACTTC. This codes for CASSSPGSGGQETQYF. The chain employs TRBV11-2 and TRBJ2-5, with 9 bases fitting TRBD2. From germline, CDR1 is SGHAT and CDR2 FQNNGV. The length of the CDR3 is 16 residues. V was clipped by 4 bases and J by 1 base; unmatched bases: 7.

V and J are TRBV7-8 and TRBJ2-1, with 7 bases identical to TRBD2. The CDR3 spans 15 residues. Per germline, CDR1 SGHVS and CDR2 FQNEAQ. The V segment lost 6 bases and the J segment 8 bases; nucleotides outside the gene matches: 13. The CDR3 is CASSPRGLYSHEQFF. CDR3 nucleotides: TGTGCCAGCAGTCCCCGGGGACTATATTCCCATGAGCAGTTCTTC. Full variable domain (outside the CDR3, taken from reference TRBV7-8 and TRBJ2-1): GAGVSQSPRYKVAKRGQDVALRCDPISGHVSLFWYQQALGQGPEFLTYFQNEAQLDKSGLPSDRFFAERPEGSVSTLKIQRTQQEDSAVYLCASSPRGLYSHEQFFGPGTRLTVL.

The rearrangement links TRBV28 to TRBJ2-7; weak D call: TRBD2 (6 bases). Germline values: CDR1 MDHEN, CDR2 SYDVKM. This CDR3 region has 12 residues. The ends were cut back, 3 bases at V and 7 bases at J, with 10 bases in the middle. The CDR3 DNA reads as TGTGCCAGCAGTTTGGGACTGGGGGAGCAGTACTTC. As protein: CASSLGLGEQYF.

The chain recombines TRBV27 with TRBJ2-2; 12 bases agree with TRBD2. With 7 bases clipped from V and 4 bases from J, the junction kept 4 bases outside the gene matches. CDR3 size: 15 residues. Germline V gene data show CDR1 as MNHEY and CDR2 as SMNVEV (reference sequence). The CDR3 DNA reads as TGTGCCAGCACCAAGGGACTAGCGGGCACCGGGGAGCTGTTTTTT. Translating gives CASTKGLAGTGELFF.

V is TRBV10-1 and J is TRBJ2-3; 10 positions agree with TRBD2. Germline V CDR1 and CDR2: WNHNN, SYGVQD (reference sequence). The CDR3 loop spans 15 amino acids. V shed 5 bases, J shed 3 bases, and the junction held 5 bases outside the gene matches. CDR3 nucleotide sequence: TGCGCCAGCAGTATGAGCGGGAGGGGGACAGATACGCAGTATTTT. This gives the protein CASSMSGRGTDTQYF.

V gene TRBV18 combines with J gene TRBJ2-5; D gene uncertain. Germline V gene data show CDR1 as KGHSH and CDR2 as LQKENI. CDR3 length: 16 residues. Trimming stripped 2 bases from V and 5 bases from J, with 18 bases between. CDR3 in DNA: TGTGCCAGCTCACCAGAAATCGCCCTTATGGGGGAGACCCAGTACTTC. It is translated as CASSPEIALMGETQYF. Full variable domain (missing parts from reference TRBV18 and TRBJ2-5): NAGVMQNPRHLVRRRGQEARLRCSPMKGHSHVYWYRQLPEEGLKFMVYLQKENIIDESGMPKERFSAEFPKEGPSILRIQQVVRGDSAAYFCASSPEIALMGETQYFGPGTRLLVL.

The chain links TRBV7-9 to TRBJ2-5; 11 bases fit TRBD2. Germline V gene data show CDR1 as SEHNR and CDR2 as FQNEAQ (reference sequence). The V gene end was trimmed by 7 bases and the J gene end by 4 bases; junction bases not matched to a gene: 8. The CDR3 spans 15 residues. The CDR3 loop is CASTLVTSGRETQYF. CDR3 DNA sequence: TGTGCCAGCACTCTAGTAACTAGCGGGAGAGAGACCCAGTACTTC.

About this clone itself: This same CDR3 is encoded by further DNA sequences in the sample. The chain has TRBV10-3 and TRBJ2-3; tentatively, D is TRBD2 (5 bases). Germline lookup yields CDR1 ENHRY and CDR2 SYGVKD. V was clipped by 2 bases and J by 3 bases, with 6 bases between them. The CDR3 consists of 13 residues. The CDR3 nucleotides are TGTGCCATCAGTGAGCGGGATACAGATACGCAGTATTTT. It encodes CAISERDTDTQYF.

Details on this clone: Other DNA sequences in the same sample also yield this CDR3. This chain uses TRBV28 with TRBJ2-7; possibly TRBD2 for D (6 bases). CDR3 size: 11 residues. CDR1 MDHEN and CDR2 SYDVKM come from the germline V gene. The ends were cut back, 2 bases at V and 7 bases at J, with 6 bases in the middle. The CDR3 protein is CASSLGGEQYF. The CDR3 region has the DNA TGTGCCAGCAGTTTAGGAGGGGAGCAGTACTTC. The entire variable domain, with the rest obtained from reference TRBV28 and TRBJ2-7, is as follows: DVKVTQSSRYLVKRTGEKVFLECVQDMDHENMFWYRQDPGLGLRLIYFSYDVKMKEKGDIPEGYSVSREKKERFSLILESASTNQTSMYLCASSLGGEQYFGPGTRLTVT.

This chain links TRBV5-4 with TRBJ2-7; D not resolved. Per germline, CDR1 SGHNT and CDR2 YYREEE (reference sequence). This CDR3 has 14 amino acids. Trimming shortened V by 4 bases and J by 0 bases, and 11 bases separated the two germline ends. Here the CDR3 reads CASSRPSPSYEQYF. CDR3 coding DNA: TGTGCCAGCAGCCGGCCTTCCCCCTCCTACGAGCAGTACTTC.

The genes are TRBV11-2 and TRBJ2-1, with TRBD2 identical over 11 bases. This CDR3 has 16 amino acids. Germline lookup yields CDR1 SGHAT and CDR2 FQNNGV. Trimming at V came to 4 bases and at J to 4 bases, leaving 6 bases not matched to a gene. DNA of the CDR3: TGTGCCAGCAGCTCGTTGGTAGCGGGAGGGTACAATGAGCAGTTCTTC. This gives the protein CASSSLVAGGYNEQFF.

The genes are TRBV11-2 and TRBJ2-3; 13 bases are shared with TRBD2. The trim removed 3 bases at V and 6 bases at J, leaving 9 bases unmatched. CDR1 is SGHAT and CDR2 is FQNNGV in the germline V gene. The length of the CDR3 is 17 residues. In nucleotides, the CDR3 is TGTGCCAGCAGCTTGGGACTAGCGGGGAGGATGGCGGATACGCAGTATTTT. Encoded protein: CASSLGLAGRMADTQYF. Drawing the rest from reference TRBV11-2 and TRBJ2-3, the complete variable domain is EAGVAQSPRYKIIEKRQSVAFWCNPISGHATLYWYQQILGQGPKLLIQFQNNGVVDDSQLPKDRFSAERLKGVDSTLKIQPAKLEDSAVYLCASSLGLAGRMADTQYFGPGTRLTVL.